The source of this T cell receptor beta chain is a study of blood T cells in healthy people across ages. Whole-study results and caveats: It was held that diversity estimates obtained from one million T cells represented underestimates.

Sample-barcoded 5' priming and a J-beta primer mix drove a second PCR of roughly 6 to 12 cycles. Via MiXCR, TCRdb re-called the 5' RACE reads, giving one row per CDR3 protein. The data show some 760,000 distinct CDR3 sequences, 25% seen once. The V end was cut by 6 bases, the J end by 8 bases, with 16 bases between. Looked up from germline, CDR1 is MNHEY and CDR2 is SVGAGI. This CDR3 spans 13 amino acids. Concerning this clonotype: Its target is not known.

These sequences were also reported in another study, on T cells of mothers and their children. As that report states: Normalized overlap was always slightly, never significantly, higher in related than unrelated mother-child pairs.

This receptor was obtained from a boy aged 5 to 17 in good health. The rearrangement joins TRBV6-5 to TRBJ1-2; TRBD1 might be the D (5 bases). Source material: blood. For the CDR3, the DNA is TGTGCCAGCAGCCCGCCGGGGAGGGACGGCTACACCTTC. This gives the protein CASSPPGRDGYTF.